The 26 T cell receptor beta chains below were found in one sample sequenced in a study of beta chain features in type 1 diabetes. The isolated RNA, all of it, was reverse transcribed, so expressed TCRB transcripts were what got sequenced. TCRdb's copy holds only in-frame clones and misses some; the assay was immunoSEQ multiplex PCR. The table lists some 330,000 clones, approximately 9.9% of them singletons. The sequencing sample was made of naive CD4+ T cells from blood. Every receptor here comes from a woman aged 25 to 39 in good health.

The CDR3 sequence is CASSKAEAYEQYF. As DNA, the CDR3 is TGTGCCAGCAGCAAAGCAGAGGCCTACGAGCAGTACTTC. The chain links TRBV21-1 to TRBJ2-7; TRBD2, the D gene given by the table, was not confirmed from the DNA. TRBV21-1 corresponds to a pseudogene. The CDR3 runs 13 residues.

J is TRBJ2-5 and V is TRBV2, with 9 bases lining up with TRBD2. The J segment lost 1 base and the V segment lost 7 bases, leaving 7 bases of the junction unmatched. The CDR3 is 15 residues long. Per germline, CDR1 SNHLY and CDR2 FYNNEI. CDR3 sequence reads: CASNRAGGRQETQYF. In DNA, the CDR3 is TGTGCCAGCAATCGGGCGGGAGGGCGCCAAGAGACCCAGTACTTC.

The gene calls are TRBV19 and TRBJ2-2; 7 positions agree with TRBD1. CDR3 length: 14 residues. Unmatched junction bases numbered 8, after V lost 9 bases and J lost 4 bases. Germline CDR1 is LNHDA and CDR2 is SQIVND (reference sequence). The CDR3 nucleotides are TGTGCCAGCCTCAGACAGGGACGCACCGGGGAGCTGTTTTTT. Translating it yields CASLRQGRTGELFF.

A few counts support this clone. The rearrangement joins TRBV7-2 to TRBJ2-3, with 10 bases lining up with TRBD2. The CDR3 is 16 amino acids. CDR1 SGHTA and CDR2 FQGNSA come from the germline V gene. V was pared by 1 base and J by 2 bases, with 3 bases of the junction left unmatched. The CDR3 spells CASSLVLAGATDTQYF. In nucleotides, the CDR3 is TGTGCCAGCAGCTTAGTCCTAGCGGGGGCCACAGATACGCAGTATTTT.

This rearrangement joins TRBV6-1 to TRBJ2-1, with TRBD2 matching over 8 bases. The CDR3 covers 16 residues. The ends lost 4 bases at V and 4 bases at J; junction bases unmatched: 9. CDR1 and CDR2 (germline): MNHNS, SASEGT. The CDR3 bases are TGTGCCAGCAGTGCCTCGGCGGGAGGAGGGTACAATGAGCAGTTCTTC. Translating it yields CASSASAGGGYNEQFF.

The gene calls are TRBV10-3 and TRBJ2-6; no reliable D call. CDR1 and CDR2 (germline): ENHRY, SYGVKD. V shed 7 bases and J shed 0 bases, with 13 bases lying between them. CDR3 length: 16 amino acids. CDR3: CAINNYDGSGANVLTF. In nucleotides, the CDR3 is TGTGCCATCAATAACTATGACGGCTCTGGGGCCAACGTCCTGACTTTC.

This chain joins TRBV30 and TRBJ2-7, with 9 bases identical to TRBD1. The CDR3 consists of 14 residues. J lost 2 bases, V lost 4 bases, and 6 bases had no gene match. CDR1 and CDR2 from the germline V gene are GTSNPN and SVGIG (reference sequence). The CDR3 region has the DNA TGTGCCTGGATGGCAACAGGGGGCCCCTACGAGCAGTACTTC. As protein: CAWMATGGPYEQYF.

This chain uses TRBV19 with TRBJ2-7, with 10 bases identical to TRBD2. V shed 5 bases and J 3 bases; nucleotides not matched to a gene: 4. The CDR3 extends over 14 amino acids. The germline gives CDR1 LNHDA, CDR2 SQIVND (reference sequence). CDR3 sequence reads: CASSALAGVYEQYF. The CDR3 coding sequence is TGTGCCAGTAGTGCCCTAGCGGGGGTCTACGAGCAGTACTTC.

This clone was seen more than once but under ten times. V gene TRBV11-2 combines with J gene TRBJ1-2; 7 nucleotides line up with TRBD1. Germline-derived CDR1 and CDR2 are SGHAT and FQNNGV. The CDR3 is 14 residues long. V was pared by 4 bases and J by 4 bases, with 6 bases of the junction left unmatched. The CDR3 is CASSSIQGPYGYTF. CDR3 DNA: TGTGCCAGCAGCTCAATACAGGGGCCCTATGGCTACACCTTC. Filled out from reference TRBV11-2 and TRBJ1-2, the complete variable domain reads EAGVAQSPRYKIIEKRQSVAFWCNPISGHATLYWYQQILGQGPKLLIQFQNNGVVDDSQLPKDRFSAERLKGVDSTLKIQPAKLEDSAVYLCASSSIQGPYGYTFGSGTRLTVV.

This clone was recorded a few times. The chain has TRBV15 and TRBJ2-3; no clear D. The V end lost 0 bases, the J end lost 4 bases, and 5 bases lay between the germline ends. Germline-derived CDR1 and CDR2 are LNHNV and YYDKDF (reference sequence). The CDR3 runs to 13 residues. CDR3 loop: CATSRDPADTQYF. The CDR3 nucleotides are TGTGCCACCAGCAGAGATCCCGCAGATACGCAGTATTTT.

The gene calls are TRBV7-9 and TRBJ2-7, with unresolved D. Deletions cut 4 bases from V and 2 bases from J, with 9 bases between. The CDR3 extends over 13 amino acids. Looked up from germline, CDR1 is SEHNR and CDR2 is FQNEAQ (reference sequence). DNA for the CDR3: TGTGCCAGCAGCTCCGTAGCAGCCTACGAGCAGTACTTC. It yields the protein CASSSVAAYEQYF. Full variable domain (rest looked up from reference TRBV7-9 and TRBJ2-7): DTGVSQNPRHKITKRGQNVTFRCDPISEHNRLYWYRQTLGQGPEFLTYFQNEAQLEKSRLLSDRFSAERPKGSFSTLEIQRTEQGDSAMYLCASSSVAAYEQYFGPGTRLTVT.

This clone was picked up a small number of times. CDR3 sequence reads: CASSPQGGEGSEAFF. DNA of the CDR3: TGTGCCAGCTCACCCCAAGGTGGTGAGGGTTCTGAAGCTTTCTTT. The chain is built from TRBV18 and TRBJ1-1; D remains ambiguous. Germline V gives CDR1 KGHSH, CDR2 LQKENI. V lost 3 bases and J 6 bases, leaving 17 bases between the germline ends. The CDR3 covers 15 residues.

The table lists this clone with a few counts. V usage is TRBV6-5 and J usage is TRBJ1-1; D is ambiguous. V was trimmed by 2 bases and J by 1 base, leaving 8 bases between them. There are 14 residues in the CDR3. The germline V gene encodes CDR1 MNHEY and CDR2 SVGAGI. The CDR3 here is CASSYGRSNTEAFF. CDR3 nucleotides: TGTGCCAGCAGTTACGGCAGATCGAACACTGAAGCTTTCTTT.

The V gene is TRBV15, the J gene TRBJ2-5; 10 bases line up with TRBD1. In germline, CDR1 is LNHNV, CDR2 YYDKDF (reference sequence). The V segment lost 5 bases and the J segment 3 bases; nucleotides outside the gene matches: 0. CDR3 length equals 13 residues. CDR3 coding DNA: TGTGCCACCAGCGGGACAGGGGAAGAGACCCAGTACTTC. It translates to CATSGTGEETQYF.

This clone appeared a few times. V and J are TRBV6-5 and TRBJ2-1, with 7 positions matching TRBD2. Germline CDR1 is MNHEY and CDR2 is SVGAGI. The CDR3 runs 15 residues. J was trimmed by 3 bases and V by 2 bases; bases with no gene match: 4. In DNA form, the CDR3 reads TGTGCCAGCAGTTACGGGCTAGCGGACTACAATGAGCAGTTCTTC. Translated: CASSYGLADYNEQFF.

The genes are TRBV9 and TRBJ2-2; 7 bases agree with TRBD1. This CDR3 has 15 residues. V shed 4 bases, J shed 6 bases, and the junction held 9 bases outside the gene matches. The germline V gene encodes CDR1 SGDLS and CDR2 YYNGEE. This CDR3 is CASSPRGLAPGELFF. As DNA, the CDR3 is TGTGCCAGCAGCCCGAGGGGGCTAGCTCCCGGGGAGCTGTTTTTT.

V usage is TRBV27 and J usage is TRBJ2-7; 12 bases map to TRBD2. The CDR3 runs to 16 residues. The germline V gene encodes CDR1 MNHEY and CDR2 SMNVEV (reference sequence). The junction had 10 bases not matched to a gene; V was cut back by 5 bases and J by 5 bases. The CDR3 region is CASSRQTSGRSDEQYF. The CDR3 DNA sequence: TGTGCCAGCAGTAGGCAGACTAGCGGGAGATCAGACGAGCAGTACTTC.

Only a few counts were recorded for this clone. The genes are TRBV6-5 and TRBJ2-7, with 10 bases matching TRBD2. This CDR3 has 14 amino acids. Unmatched junction bases numbered 5, after V lost 6 bases and J lost 3 bases. Germline V gives CDR1 MNHEY, CDR2 SVGAGI. CDR3 sequence reads: CASRRASGSYEQYF. The CDR3, as DNA: TGTGCCAGCAGAAGAGCTAGCGGGAGCTACGAGCAGTACTTC.

This clone was picked up a small number of times. The sample holds other DNA sequences that translate to the same CDR3. The V and J genes are TRBV7-2 and TRBJ2-7, with 9 bases lining up with TRBD2. CDR3 length: 16 amino acids. Germline-derived CDR1 and CDR2 are SGHTA and FQGNSA. V was pared by 5 bases and J by 2 bases, with 10 bases of the junction left unmatched. The CDR3 DNA follows: TGTGCCAGCAGCCCGCGACTGGCGGGAGGGCCCTACGAGCAGTACTTC. This translates into CASSPRLAGGPYEQYF.

The V gene is TRBV29-1, the J gene TRBJ2-1; D is unresolved. The germline CDR1 and CDR2 sequences are SQVTM and ANQGSEA. This CDR3 contains 13 residues. Trimming took off 1 base at V and 4 bases at J, with 8 bases between the two ends. This chain's CDR3 is CSVEGSYYNEQFF. CDR3 sequence (DNA): TGCAGCGTTGAAGGTAGCTATTACAATGAGCAGTTCTTC.

The chain employs TRBV5-1 and TRBJ1-2; 9 bases line up with TRBD1. The CDR3 extends over 12 amino acids. After removal of 4 bases from V and 7 bases from J, the junction contained 2 bases not matched to a gene. Germline CDR1 is SGHRS and CDR2 is YFSETQ. The CDR3 DNA reads as TGCGCCAGCAGCACGGACAGGGGTGGCTACACCTTC. Its protein is CASSTDRGGYTF.

This clone has more than one count but fewer than ten. The chain recombines TRBV13 with TRBJ1-1, with D unresolved. The CDR3 covers 15 residues. The germline CDR1 and CDR2 sequences are PRHDT and FYEKMQ (reference sequence). V was clipped by 0 bases and J by 0 bases, with 8 bases between them. The CDR3 region is CASSLGGFMNTEAFF. CDR3 DNA sequence: TGTGCCAGCAGCTTAGGCGGGTTCATGAACACTGAAGCTTTCTTT.

The V and J genes are TRBV9 and TRBJ2-2, with 10 nucleotides matching TRBD1. V shed 4 bases and J 2 bases; nucleotides not matched to a gene: 5. The CDR3 contains 16 residues. Germline values: CDR1 SGDLS, CDR2 YYNGEE. The CDR3 DNA follows: TGTGCCAGCAGCCCCTGGGACAGGGGCAACACCGGGGAGCTGTTTTTT. It is translated as CASSPWDRGNTGELFF. The variable domain in full, completed from reference TRBV9 and TRBJ2-2, reads DSGVTQTPKHLITATGQRVTLRCSPRSGDLSVYWYQQSLDQGLQFLIQYYNGEERAKGNILERFSAQQFPDLHSELNLSSLELGDSALYFCASSPWDRGNTGELFFGEGSRLTVL.

This clone showed up many times. The chain combines TRBV29-1 with TRBJ2-7; 7 bases match TRBD1. The J segment lost 2 bases and the V segment lost 6 bases, leaving 7 bases of the junction unmatched. The CDR3 totals 13 residues. Germline V lookup: CDR1 SQVTM, CDR2 ANQGSEA. The CDR3 is CSVHRGPPYEQYF. The DNA for the CDR3 is TGCAGCGTCCACAGGGGTCCGCCCTACGAGCAGTACTTC.

The chain links TRBV11-3 to TRBJ2-1; 7 bases align to TRBD2. J was trimmed by 5 bases and V by 3 bases; bases with no gene match: 4. The germline CDR1 and CDR2 sequences are SGHNT and YENEEA. The CDR3 runs 14 residues. Here the CDR3 reads CASSFAGAHNEQFF. The CDR3 DNA sequence: TGTGCCAGCAGCTTCGCGGGAGCCCACAATGAGCAGTTCTTC. The variable domain in full, with the rest retrieved from reference TRBV11-3 and TRBJ2-1, is EAGVVQSPRYKIIEKKQPVAFWCNPISGHNTLYWYLQNLGQGPELLIRYENEEAVDDSQLPKDRFSAERLKGVDSTLKIQPAELGDSAVYLCASSFAGAHNEQFFGPGTRLTVL.

This clone was detected a few times. The genes are TRBV7-2 and TRBJ1-1, with a tentative D call TRBD1 (5 bases). Germline values: CDR1 SGHTA, CDR2 FQGNSA. V gave up 1 base and J gave up 6 bases, with 9 bases separating them. The CDR3 covers 13 residues. CDR3 amino acids: CASSLGGAPEAFF. The CDR3 nucleotides read TGTGCCAGCAGCTTAGGCGGGGCCCCTGAAGCTTTCTTT. Supplemented by reference TRBV7-2 and TRBJ1-1, the full variable domain reads GAGVSQSPSNKVTEKGKDVELRCDPISGHTALYWYRQSLGQGLEFLIYFQGNSAPDKSGLPSDRFSAERTGGSVSTLTIQRTQQEDSAVYLCASSLGGAPEAFFGQGTRLTVV.